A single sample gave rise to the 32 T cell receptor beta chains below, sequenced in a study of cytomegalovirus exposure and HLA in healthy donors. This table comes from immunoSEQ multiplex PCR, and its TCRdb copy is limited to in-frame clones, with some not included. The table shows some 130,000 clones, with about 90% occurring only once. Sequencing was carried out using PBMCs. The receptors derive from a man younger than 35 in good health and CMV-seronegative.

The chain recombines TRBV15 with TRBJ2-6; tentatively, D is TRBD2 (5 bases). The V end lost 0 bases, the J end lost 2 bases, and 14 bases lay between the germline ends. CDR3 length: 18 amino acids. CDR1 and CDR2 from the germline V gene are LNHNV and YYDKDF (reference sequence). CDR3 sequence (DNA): TGTGCCACCAGCAGAGATAGGATTTCGGGGACTGGGGCCAACGTCCTGACTTTC. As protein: CATSRDRISGTGANVLTF.

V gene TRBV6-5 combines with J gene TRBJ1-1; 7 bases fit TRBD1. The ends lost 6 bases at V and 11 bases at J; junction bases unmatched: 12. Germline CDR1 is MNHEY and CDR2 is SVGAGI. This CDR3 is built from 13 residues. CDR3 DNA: TGTGCCAGCAGCCATGACAGGGAGGACATGGCTTTCTTT. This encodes CASSHDREDMAFF.

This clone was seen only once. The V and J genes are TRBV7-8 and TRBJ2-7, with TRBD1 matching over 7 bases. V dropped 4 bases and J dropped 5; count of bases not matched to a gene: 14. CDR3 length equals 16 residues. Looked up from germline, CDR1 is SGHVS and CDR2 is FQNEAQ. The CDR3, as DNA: TGTGCCAGCAGCTGGACCGAGGGCAGGGGGTCCCACGAGCAGTACTTC. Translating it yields CASSWTEGRGSHEQYF.

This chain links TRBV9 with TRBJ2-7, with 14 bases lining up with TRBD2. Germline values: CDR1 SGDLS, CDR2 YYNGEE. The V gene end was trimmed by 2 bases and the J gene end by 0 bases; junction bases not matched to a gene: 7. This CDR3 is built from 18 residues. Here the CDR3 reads CASSVGTSGRKDSYEQYF. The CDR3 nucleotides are TGTGCCAGCAGCGTCGGGACTAGCGGGAGAAAAGACTCCTACGAGCAGTACTTC.

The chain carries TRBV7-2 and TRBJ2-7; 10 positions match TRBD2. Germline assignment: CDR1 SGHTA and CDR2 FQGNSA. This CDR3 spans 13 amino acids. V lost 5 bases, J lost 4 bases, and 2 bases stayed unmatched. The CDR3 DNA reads TGTGCCAGCAGCCTGGGACTAGCGTACGAGCAGTACTTC. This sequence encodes CASSLGLAYEQYF. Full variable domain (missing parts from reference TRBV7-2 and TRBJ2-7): GAGVSQSPSNKVTEKGKDVELRCDPISGHTALYWYRQSLGQGLEFLIYFQGNSAPDKSGLPSDRFSAERTGGSVSTLTIQRTQQEDSAVYLCASSLGLAYEQYFGPGTRLTVT.

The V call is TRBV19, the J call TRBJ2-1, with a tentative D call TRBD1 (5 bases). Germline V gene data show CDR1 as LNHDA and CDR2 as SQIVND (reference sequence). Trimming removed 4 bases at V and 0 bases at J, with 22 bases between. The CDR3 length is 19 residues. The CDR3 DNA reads TGTGCCAGTAGTACCCCAATGGGGCCAGGGTGGAACTCCTACAATGAGCAGTTCTTC. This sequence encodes CASSTPMGPGWNSYNEQFF. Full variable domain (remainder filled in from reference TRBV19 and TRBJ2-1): DGGITQSPKYLFRKEGQNVTLSCEQNLNHDAMYWYRQDPGQGLRLIYYSQIVNDFQKGDIAEGYSVSREKKESFPLTVTSAQKNPTAFYLCASSTPMGPGWNSYNEQFFGPGTRLTVL.

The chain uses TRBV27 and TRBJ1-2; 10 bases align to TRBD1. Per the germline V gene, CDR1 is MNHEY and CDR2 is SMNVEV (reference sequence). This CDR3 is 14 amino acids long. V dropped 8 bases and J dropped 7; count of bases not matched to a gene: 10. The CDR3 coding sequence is TGTGCCAGCTCATTTTCCGGGACAGGGGTTGGCTACACCTTC. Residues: CASSFSGTGVGYTF.

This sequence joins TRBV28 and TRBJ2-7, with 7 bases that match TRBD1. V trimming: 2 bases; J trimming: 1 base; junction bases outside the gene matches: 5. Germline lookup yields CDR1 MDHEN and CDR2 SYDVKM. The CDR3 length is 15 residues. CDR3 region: CASSLPGRGSYEQYF. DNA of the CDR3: TGTGCCAGCAGTTTACCGGGCAGGGGGTCCTACGAGCAGTACTTC.

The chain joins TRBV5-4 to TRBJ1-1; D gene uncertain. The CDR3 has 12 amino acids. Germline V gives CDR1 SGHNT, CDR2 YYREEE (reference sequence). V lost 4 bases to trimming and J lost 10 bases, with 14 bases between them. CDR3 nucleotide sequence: TGTGCCAGCAGCCTCTTCGGCGGTGGAGCTTTCTTT. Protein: CASSLFGGGAFF.

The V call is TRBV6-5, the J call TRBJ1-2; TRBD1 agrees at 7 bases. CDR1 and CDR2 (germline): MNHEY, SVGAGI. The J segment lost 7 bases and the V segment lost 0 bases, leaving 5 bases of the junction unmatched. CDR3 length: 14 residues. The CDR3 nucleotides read TGTGCCAGCAGTTACTCGGGCAGGGGGGTTGGCTACACCTTC. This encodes CASSYSGRGVGYTF.

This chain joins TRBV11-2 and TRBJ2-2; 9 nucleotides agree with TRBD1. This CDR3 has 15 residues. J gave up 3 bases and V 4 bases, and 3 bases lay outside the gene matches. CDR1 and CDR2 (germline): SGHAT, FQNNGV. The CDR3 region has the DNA TGTGCCAGCAGCTCCCGGGACAGGGACACCGGGGAGCTGTTTTTT. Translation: CASSSRDRDTGELFF.

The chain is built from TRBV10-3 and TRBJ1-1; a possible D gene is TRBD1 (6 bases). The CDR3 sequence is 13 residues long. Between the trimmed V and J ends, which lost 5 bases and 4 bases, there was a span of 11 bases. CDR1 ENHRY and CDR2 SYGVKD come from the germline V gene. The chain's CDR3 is CAISNNRATEAFF. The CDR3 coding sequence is TGTGCCATCAGTAATAACAGGGCCACTGAAGCTTTCTTT.

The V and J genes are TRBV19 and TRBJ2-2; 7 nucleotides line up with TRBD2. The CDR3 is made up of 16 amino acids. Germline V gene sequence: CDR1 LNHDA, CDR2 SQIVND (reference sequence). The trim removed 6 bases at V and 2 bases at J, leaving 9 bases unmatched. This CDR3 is CASRRLGLKNTGELFF. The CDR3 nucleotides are TGTGCCAGTAGGCGACTGGGACTAAAAAACACCGGGGAGCTGTTTTTT.

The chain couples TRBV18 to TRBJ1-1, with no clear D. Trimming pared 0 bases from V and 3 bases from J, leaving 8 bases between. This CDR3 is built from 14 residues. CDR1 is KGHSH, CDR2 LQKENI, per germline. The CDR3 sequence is CASSPPGSYTEAFF. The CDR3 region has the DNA TGTGCCAGCTCACCACCAGGTAGCTACACTGAAGCTTTCTTT.

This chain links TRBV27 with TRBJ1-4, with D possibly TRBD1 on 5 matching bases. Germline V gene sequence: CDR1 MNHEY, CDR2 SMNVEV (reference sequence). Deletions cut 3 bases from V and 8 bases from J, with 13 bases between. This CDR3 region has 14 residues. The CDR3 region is CASSFRGTGEKLFF. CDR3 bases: TGTGCCAGCAGTTTTCGCGGGACTGGAGAAAAACTGTTTTTT.

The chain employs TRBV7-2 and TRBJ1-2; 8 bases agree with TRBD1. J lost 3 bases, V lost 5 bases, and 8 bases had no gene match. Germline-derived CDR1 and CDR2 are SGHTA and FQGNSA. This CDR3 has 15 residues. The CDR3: CASSRGQGSDYGYTF. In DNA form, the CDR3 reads TGTGCCAGCAGCCGAGGACAGGGTAGCGACTATGGCTACACCTTC. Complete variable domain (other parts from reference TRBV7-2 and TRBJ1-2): GAGVSQSPSNKVTEKGKDVELRCDPISGHTALYWYRQSLGQGLEFLIYFQGNSAPDKSGLPSDRFSAERTGGSVSTLTIQRTQQEDSAVYLCASSRGQGSDYGYTFGSGTRLTVV.

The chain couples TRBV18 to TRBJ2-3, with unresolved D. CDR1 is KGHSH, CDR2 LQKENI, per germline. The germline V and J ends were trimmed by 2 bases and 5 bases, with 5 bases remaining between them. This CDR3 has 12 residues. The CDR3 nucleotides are TGTGCCAGCTCACCATCGGGAGATACGCAGTATTTT. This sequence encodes CASSPSGDTQYF.

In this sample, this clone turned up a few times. DNA of the CDR3: TGTGCCAGCAGCTACGGGGAAAATCAGCCCCAGCATTTT. This translates into CASSYGENQPQHF. V and J are TRBV5-5 and TRBJ1-5; the D is unclear. The CDR3 loop spans 13 amino acids. V was shortened by 3 bases and J by 4 bases, with 8 bases between the two germline ends. The V gene's germline CDR1 is SGHKS and CDR2 YYEKEE (reference sequence).

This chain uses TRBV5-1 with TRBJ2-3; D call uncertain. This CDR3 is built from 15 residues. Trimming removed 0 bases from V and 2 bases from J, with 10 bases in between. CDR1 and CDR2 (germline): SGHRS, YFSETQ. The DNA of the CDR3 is TGCGCCAGCAGCTTGGTGGGCCCTACCACAGATACGCAGTATTTT. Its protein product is CASSLVGPTTDTQYF.

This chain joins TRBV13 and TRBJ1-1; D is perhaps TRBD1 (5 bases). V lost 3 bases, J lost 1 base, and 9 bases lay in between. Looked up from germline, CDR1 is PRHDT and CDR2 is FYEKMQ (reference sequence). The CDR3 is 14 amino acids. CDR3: CASSFRQRNTEAFF. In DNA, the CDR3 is TGTGCCAGCAGCTTTAGACAGAGGAACACTGAAGCTTTCTTT.

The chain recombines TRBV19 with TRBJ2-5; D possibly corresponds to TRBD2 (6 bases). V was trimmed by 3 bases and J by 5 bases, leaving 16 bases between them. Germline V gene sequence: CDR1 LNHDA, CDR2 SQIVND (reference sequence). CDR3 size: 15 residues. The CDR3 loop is CASSIGGFRRETQYF. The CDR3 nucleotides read TGTGCCAGTAGTATTGGGGGGTTCCGGCGGGAGACCCAGTACTTC.

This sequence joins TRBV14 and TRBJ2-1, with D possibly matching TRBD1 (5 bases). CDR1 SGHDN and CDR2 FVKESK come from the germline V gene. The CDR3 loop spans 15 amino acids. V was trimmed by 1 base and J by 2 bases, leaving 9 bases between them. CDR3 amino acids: CASSQAEGAYNEQFF. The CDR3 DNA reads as TGTGCCAGCAGCCAAGCGGAAGGGGCCTACAATGAGCAGTTCTTC.

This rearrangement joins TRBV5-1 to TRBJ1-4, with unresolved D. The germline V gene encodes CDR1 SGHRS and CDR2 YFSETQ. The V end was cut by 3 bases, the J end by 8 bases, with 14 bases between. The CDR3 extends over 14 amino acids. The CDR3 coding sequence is TGCGCCAGCAGCTGGACCTCAGCGGGGGAAAAACTGTTTTTT. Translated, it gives CASSWTSAGEKLFF.

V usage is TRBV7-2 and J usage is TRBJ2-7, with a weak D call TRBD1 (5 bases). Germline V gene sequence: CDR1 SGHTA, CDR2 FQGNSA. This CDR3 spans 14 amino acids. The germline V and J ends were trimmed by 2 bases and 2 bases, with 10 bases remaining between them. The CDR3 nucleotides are TGTGCCAGCAGCTTAAAGGGGCTGACCTACGAGCAGTACTTC. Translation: CASSLKGLTYEQYF.

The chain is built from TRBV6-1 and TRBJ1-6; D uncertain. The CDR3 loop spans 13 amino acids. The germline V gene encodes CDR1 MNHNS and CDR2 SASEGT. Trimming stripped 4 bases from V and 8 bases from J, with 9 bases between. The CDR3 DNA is TGTGCCAGCAGTGCCAAGACACATTCACCCCTCCACTTT. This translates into CASSAKTHSPLHF.

The CDR3 region has the DNA TGTGCCAGCAGCCGAGAGACTAGCGGTGCCTACAATGAGCAGTTCTTC. Protein product: CASSRETSGAYNEQFF. The rearrangement links TRBV4-2 to TRBJ2-1, with 9 nucleotides matching TRBD2. CDR3 length equals 16 residues. The ends lost 4 bases at V and 2 bases at J; junction bases unmatched: 6. From germline, CDR1 is LGHNA and CDR2 YNFKEQ.

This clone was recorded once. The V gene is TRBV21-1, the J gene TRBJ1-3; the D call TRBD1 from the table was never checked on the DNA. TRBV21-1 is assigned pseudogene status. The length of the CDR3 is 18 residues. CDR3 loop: CASSGRAGGVSSGNTIYF. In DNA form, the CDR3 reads TGTGCCAGCAGCGGGAGGGCAGGGGGCGTGAGCTCTGGAAACACCATATATTTT.

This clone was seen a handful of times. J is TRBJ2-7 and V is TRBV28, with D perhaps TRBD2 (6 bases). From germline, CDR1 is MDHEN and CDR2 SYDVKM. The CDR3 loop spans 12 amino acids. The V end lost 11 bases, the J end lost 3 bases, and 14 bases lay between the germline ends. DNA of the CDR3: TGTGCCCCAGACGGGCGGGACTACGAGCAGTACTTC. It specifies CAPDGRDYEQYF. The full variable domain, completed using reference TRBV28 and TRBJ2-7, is DVKVTQSSRYLVKRTGEKVFLECVQDMDHENMFWYRQDPGLGLRLIYFSYDVKMKEKGDIPEGYSVSREKKERFSLILESASTNQTSMYLCAPDGRDYEQYFGPGTRLTVT.

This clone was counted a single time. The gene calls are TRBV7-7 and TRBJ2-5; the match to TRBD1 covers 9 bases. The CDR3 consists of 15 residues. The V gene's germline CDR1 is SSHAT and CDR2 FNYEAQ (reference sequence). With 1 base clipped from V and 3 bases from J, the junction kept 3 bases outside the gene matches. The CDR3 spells CASSLGGTGKETQYF. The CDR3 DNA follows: TGTGCCAGCAGCTTAGGCGGGACAGGGAAAGAGACCCAGTACTTC.

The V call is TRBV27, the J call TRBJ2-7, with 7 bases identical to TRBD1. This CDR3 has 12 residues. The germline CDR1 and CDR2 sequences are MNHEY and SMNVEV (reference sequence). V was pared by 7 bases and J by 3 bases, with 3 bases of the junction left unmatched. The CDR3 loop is CASTGQNYEQYF. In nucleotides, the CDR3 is TGTGCCAGCACGGGACAGAACTACGAGCAGTACTTC.

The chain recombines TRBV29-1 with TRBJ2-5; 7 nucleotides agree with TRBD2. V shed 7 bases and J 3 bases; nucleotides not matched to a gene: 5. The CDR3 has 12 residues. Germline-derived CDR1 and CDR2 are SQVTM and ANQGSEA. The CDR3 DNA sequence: TGCAGCGCCTCCGGACTAGAAGAGACCCAGTACTTC. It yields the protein CSASGLEETQYF.

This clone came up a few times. As DNA, the CDR3 is TGCGCCAGCAGCCGGGACAGGGAACCCTACGAGCAGTACTTC. It codes for CASSRDREPYEQYF. The chain combines TRBV5-1 with TRBJ2-7, with TRBD1 matching 9 bases. Germline CDR1 reads SGHRS; CDR2 reads YFSETQ. The V and J ends lost 4 bases and 2 bases, in that order; junction bases with no gene match: 4. CDR3 size: 14 residues.